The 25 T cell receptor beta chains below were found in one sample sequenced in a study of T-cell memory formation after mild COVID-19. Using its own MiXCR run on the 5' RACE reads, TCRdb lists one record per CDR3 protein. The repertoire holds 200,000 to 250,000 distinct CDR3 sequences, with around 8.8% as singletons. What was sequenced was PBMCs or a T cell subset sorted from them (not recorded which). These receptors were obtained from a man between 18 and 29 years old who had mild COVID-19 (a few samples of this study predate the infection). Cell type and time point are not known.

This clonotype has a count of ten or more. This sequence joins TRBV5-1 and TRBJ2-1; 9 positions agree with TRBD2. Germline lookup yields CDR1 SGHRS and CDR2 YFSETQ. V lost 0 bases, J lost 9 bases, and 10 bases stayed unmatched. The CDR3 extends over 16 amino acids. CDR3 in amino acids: CASSLAPGLADGEQFF. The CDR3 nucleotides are TGCGCCAGCAGCTTGGCCCCGGGACTAGCTGACGGTGAGCAGTTCTTC. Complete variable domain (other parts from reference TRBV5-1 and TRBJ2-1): KAGVTQTPRYLIKTRGQQVTLSCSPISGHRSVSWYQQTPGQGLQFLFEYFSETQRNKGNFPGRFSGRQFSNSRSEMNVSTLELGDSALYLCASSLAPGLADGEQFFGPGTRLTVL.

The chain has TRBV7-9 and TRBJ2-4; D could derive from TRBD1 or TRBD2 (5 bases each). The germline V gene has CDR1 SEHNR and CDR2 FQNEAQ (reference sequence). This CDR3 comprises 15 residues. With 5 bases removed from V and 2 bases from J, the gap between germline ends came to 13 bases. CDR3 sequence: CASSPRDPSKNIQYF. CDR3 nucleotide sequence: TGTGCCAGCAGCCCCCGGGACCCATCCAAAAACATTCAGTACTTC. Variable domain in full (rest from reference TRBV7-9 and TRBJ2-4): DTGVSQNPRHKITKRGQNVTFRCDPISEHNRLYWYRQTLGQGPEFLTYFQNEAQLEKSRLLSDRFSAERPKGSFSTLEIQRTEQGDSAMYLCASSPRDPSKNIQYFGAGTRLSVL.

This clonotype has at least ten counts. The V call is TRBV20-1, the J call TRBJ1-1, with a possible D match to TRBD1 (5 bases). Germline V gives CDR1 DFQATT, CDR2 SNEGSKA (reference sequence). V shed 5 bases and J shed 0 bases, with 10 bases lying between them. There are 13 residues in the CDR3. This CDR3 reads CSADRQMNTEAFF. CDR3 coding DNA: TGCAGTGCTGATCGACAGATGAACACTGAAGCTTTCTTT.

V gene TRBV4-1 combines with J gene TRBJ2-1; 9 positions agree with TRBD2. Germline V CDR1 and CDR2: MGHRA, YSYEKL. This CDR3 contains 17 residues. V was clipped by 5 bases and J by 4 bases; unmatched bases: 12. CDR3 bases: TGCGCCAGCAGCGAAGGACAAGCGGGGGGTCTATACAATGAGCAGTTCTTC. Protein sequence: CASSEGQAGGLYNEQFF.

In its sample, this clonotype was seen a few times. CDR3 DNA sequence: TGCAGCGTAGACGGATTACGGACAGGGAGCACAGATACGCAGTATTTT. Translation: CSVDGLRTGSTDTQYF. The chain joins TRBV29-1 to TRBJ2-3; 8 bases fit TRBD1. The CDR3 loop spans 16 amino acids. Germline assignment: CDR1 SQVTM and CDR2 ANQGSEA. J lost 0 bases, V lost 6 bases, and 11 bases had no gene match.

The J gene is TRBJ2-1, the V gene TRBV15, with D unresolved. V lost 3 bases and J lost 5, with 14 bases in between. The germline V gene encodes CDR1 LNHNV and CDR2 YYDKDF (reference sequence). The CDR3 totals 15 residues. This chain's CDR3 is CATSSLMLTDNEQFF. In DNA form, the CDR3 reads TGTGCCACCAGCAGCCTGATGCTCACAGACAATGAGCAGTTCTTC.

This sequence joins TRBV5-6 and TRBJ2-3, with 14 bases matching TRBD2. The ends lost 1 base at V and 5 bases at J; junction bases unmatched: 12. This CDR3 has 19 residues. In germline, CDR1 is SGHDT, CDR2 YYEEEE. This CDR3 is CASSLMGETSGGAGDTQYF. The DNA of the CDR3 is TGTGCCAGCAGCTTGATGGGAGAGACTAGCGGGGGGGCTGGAGATACGCAGTATTTT. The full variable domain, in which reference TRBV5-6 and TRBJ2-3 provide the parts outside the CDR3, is DAGVTQSPTHLIKTRGQQVTLRCSPKSGHDTVSWYQQALGQGPQFIFQYYEEEERQRGNFPDRFSGHQFPNYSSELNVNALLLGDSALYLCASSLMGETSGGAGDTQYFGPGTRLTVL.

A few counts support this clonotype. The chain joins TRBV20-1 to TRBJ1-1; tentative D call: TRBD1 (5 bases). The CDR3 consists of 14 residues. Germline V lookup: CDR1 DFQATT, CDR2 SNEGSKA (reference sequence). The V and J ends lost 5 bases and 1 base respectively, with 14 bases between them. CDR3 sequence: CSAGSWRGNTEAFF. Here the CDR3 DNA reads TGCAGTGCTGGGAGTTGGAGGGGGAACACTGAAGCTTTCTTT.

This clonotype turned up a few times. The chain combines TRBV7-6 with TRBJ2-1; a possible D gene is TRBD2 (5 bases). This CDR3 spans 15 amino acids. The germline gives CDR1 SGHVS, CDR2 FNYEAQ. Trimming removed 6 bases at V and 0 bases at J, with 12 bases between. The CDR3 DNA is TGTGCCAGCAGAAGGACTCGGGACTCCTACAATGAGCAGTTCTTC. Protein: CASRRTRDSYNEQFF.

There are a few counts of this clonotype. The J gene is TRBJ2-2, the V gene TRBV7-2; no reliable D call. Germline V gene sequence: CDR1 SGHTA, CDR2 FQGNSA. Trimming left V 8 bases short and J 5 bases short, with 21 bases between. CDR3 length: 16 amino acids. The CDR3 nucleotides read TGTGCCAGCGGCGAAAGGCCCTCCTTTGCTACCGGGGAGCTGTTTTTT. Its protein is CASGERPSFATGELFF.

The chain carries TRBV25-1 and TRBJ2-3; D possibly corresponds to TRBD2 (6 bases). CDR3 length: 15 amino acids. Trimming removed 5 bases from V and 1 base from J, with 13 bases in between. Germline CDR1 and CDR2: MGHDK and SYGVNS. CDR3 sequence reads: CASSPRVAGTDTQYF. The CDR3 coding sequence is TGTGCCAGCAGTCCCCGGGTAGCGGGCACAGATACGCAGTATTTT.

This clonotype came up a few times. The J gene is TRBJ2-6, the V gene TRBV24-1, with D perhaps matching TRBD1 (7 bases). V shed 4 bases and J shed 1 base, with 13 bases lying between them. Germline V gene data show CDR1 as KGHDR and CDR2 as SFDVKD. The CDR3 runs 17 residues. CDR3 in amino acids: CATSEPTGRSGANVLTF. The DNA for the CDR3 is TGTGCCACCAGTGAGCCGACAGGGAGGTCTGGGGCCAACGTCCTGACTTTC.

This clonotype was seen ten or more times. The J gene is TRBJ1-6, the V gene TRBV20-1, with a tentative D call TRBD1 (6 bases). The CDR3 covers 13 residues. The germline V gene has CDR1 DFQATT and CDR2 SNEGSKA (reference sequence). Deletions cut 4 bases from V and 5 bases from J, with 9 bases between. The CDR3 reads CSANRDDNSPLHF. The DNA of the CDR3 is TGCAGTGCTAACAGGGACGATAATTCACCCCTCCACTTT.

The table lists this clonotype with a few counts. The CDR3 loop is CASSPSGGAQYF. The CDR3 DNA is TGTGCCAGCAGCCCAAGCGGTGGGGCCCAGTACTTC. The V and J genes are TRBV3-1 and TRBJ2-5; a weak D match, TRBD2 (5 bases). CDR1 is LGHDT, CDR2 YNNKEL, per germline (reference sequence). The CDR3 has 12 residues. V lost 4 bases, J lost 9 bases, and 12 bases lay in between.

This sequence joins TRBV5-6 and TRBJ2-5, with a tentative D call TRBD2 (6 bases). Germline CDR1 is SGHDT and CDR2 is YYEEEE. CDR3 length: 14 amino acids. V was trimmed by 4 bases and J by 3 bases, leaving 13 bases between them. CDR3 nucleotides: TGTGCCAGCAGCCCCGGAGGGGCCGAAGAGACCCAGTACTTC. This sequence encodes CASSPGGAEETQYF.

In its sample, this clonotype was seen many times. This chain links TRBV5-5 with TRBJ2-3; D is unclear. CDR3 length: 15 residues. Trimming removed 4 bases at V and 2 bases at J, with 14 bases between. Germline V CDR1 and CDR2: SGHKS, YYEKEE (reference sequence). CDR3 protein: CASSVGAADTDTQYF. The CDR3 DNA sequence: TGTGCCAGCAGCGTGGGCGCGGCTGACACAGATACGCAGTATTTT.

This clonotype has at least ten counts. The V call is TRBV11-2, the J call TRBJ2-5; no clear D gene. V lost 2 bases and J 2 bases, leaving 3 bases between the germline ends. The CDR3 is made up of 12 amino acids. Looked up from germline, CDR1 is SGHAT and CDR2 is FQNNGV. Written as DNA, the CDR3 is TGTGCCAGCAGCTTAAATCAAGAGACCCAGTACTTC. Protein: CASSLNQETQYF.

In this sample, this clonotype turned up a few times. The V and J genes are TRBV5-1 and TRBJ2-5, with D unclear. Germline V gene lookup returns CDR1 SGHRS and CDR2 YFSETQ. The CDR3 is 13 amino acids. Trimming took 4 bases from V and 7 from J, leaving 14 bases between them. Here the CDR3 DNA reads TGCGCCAGCAGCGTCGGCCCAGAGAGGACCCAGTACTTC. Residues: CASSVGPERTQYF.

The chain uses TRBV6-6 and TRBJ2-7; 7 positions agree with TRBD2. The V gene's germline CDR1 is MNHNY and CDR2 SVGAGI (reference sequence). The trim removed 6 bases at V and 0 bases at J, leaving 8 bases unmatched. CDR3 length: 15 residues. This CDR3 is CASSRAGVSSYEQYV. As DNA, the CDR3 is TGTGCCAGCAGCCGCGCGGGGGTTAGCTCCTACGAGCAGTACGTC.

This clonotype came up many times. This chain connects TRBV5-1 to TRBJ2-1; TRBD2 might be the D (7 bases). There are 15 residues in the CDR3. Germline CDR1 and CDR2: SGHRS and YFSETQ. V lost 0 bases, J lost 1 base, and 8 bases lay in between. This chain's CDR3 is CASSLEGGSYNEQFF. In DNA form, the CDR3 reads TGCGCCAGCAGCTTGGAGGGGGGGTCCTACAATGAGCAGTTCTTC.

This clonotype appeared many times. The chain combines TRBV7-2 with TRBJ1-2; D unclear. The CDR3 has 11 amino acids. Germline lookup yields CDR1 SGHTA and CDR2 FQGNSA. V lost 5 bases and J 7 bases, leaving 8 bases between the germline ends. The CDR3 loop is CASSQPRGYTF. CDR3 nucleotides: TGTGCCAGCAGCCAGCCCCGTGGCTACACCTTC.

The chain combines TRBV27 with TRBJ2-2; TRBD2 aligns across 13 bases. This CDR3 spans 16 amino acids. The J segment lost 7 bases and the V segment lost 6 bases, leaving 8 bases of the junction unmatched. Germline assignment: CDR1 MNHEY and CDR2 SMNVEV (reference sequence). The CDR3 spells CASRILAGGPVGELFF. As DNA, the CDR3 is TGTGCCAGCAGGATACTAGCGGGGGGGCCGGTCGGGGAGCTGTTTTTT.

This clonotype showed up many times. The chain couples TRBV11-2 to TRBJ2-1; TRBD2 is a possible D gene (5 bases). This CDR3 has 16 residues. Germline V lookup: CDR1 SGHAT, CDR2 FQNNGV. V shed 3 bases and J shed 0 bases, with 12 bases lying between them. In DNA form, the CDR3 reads TGTGCCAGCAGCTTCCGACCGGACTCCTCCTACAATGAGCAGTTCTTC. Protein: CASSFRPDSSYNEQFF.

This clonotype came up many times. DNA of the CDR3: TGTGCCAGCTCACCTCGGACAGGTCCGGGCGGTCAGCCCCAGCATTTT. It yields the protein CASSPRTGPGGQPQHF. V usage is TRBV18 and J usage is TRBJ1-5; 7 positions agree with TRBD1. V shed 3 bases and J 6 bases; nucleotides not matched to a gene: 11. CDR3 length: 16 residues. Germline CDR1 reads KGHSH; CDR2 reads LQKENI.

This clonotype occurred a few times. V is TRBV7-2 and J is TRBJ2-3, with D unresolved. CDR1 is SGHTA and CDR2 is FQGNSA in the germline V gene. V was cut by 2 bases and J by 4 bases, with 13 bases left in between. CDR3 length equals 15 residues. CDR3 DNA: TGTGCCAGCAGCTTAATGGGCGGACGGCCAGATACGCAGTATTTT. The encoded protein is CASSLMGGRPDTQYF.